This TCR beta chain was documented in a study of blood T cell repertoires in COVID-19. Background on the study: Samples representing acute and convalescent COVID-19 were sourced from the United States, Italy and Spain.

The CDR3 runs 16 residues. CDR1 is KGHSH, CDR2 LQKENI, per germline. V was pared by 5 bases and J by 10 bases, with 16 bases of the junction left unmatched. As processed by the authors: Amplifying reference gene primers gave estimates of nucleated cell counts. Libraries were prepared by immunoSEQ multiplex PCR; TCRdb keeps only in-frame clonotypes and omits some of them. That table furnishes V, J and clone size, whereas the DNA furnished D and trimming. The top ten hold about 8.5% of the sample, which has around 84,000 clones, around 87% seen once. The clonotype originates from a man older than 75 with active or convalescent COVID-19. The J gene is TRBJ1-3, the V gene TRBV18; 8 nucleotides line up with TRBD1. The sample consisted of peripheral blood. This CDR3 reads CASSSPTGAYDGTIYF. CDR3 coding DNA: TGTGCCAGCTCAAGTCCGACAGGGGCCTATGATGGAACCATATATTTT. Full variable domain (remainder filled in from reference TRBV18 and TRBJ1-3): NAGVMQNPRHLVRRRGQEARLRCSPMKGHSHVYWYRQLPEEGLKFMVYLQKENIIDESGMPKERFSAEFPKEGPSILRIQQVVRGDSAAYFCASSSPTGAYDGTIYFGEGSWLTVV.